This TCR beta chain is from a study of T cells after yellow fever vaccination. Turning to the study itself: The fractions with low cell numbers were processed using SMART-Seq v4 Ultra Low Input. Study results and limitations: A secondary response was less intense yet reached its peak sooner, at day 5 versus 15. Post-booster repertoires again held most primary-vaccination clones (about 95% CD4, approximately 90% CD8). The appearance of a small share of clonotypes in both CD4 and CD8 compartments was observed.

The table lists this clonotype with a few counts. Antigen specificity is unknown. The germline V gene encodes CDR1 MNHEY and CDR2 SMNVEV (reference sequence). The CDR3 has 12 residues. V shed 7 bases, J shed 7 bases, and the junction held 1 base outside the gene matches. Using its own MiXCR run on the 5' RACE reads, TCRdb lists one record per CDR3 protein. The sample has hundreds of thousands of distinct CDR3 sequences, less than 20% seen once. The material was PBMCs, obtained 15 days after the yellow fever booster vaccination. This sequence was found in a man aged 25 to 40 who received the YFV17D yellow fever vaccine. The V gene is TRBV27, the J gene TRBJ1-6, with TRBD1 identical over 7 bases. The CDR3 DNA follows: TGTGCCAGCACGACAGGGAATTCACCCCTCCACTTT. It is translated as CASTTGNSPLHF.